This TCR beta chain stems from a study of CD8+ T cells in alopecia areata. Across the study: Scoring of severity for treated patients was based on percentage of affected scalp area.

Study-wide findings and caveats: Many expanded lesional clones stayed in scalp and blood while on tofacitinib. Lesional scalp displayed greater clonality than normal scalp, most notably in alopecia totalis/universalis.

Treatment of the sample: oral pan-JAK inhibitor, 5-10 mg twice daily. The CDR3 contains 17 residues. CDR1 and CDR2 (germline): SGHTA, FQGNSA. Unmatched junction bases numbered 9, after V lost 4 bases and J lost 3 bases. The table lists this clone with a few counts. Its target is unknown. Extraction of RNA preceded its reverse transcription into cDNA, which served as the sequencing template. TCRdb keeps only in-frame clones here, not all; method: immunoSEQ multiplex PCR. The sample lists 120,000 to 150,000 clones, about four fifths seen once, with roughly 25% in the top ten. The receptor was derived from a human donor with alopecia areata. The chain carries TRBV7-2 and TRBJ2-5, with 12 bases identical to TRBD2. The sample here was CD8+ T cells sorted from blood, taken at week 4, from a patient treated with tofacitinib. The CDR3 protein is CASSSLLLAGGEETQYF. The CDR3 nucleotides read TGTGCCAGCAGCTCCCTTTTACTAGCGGGGGGCGAAGAGACCCAGTACTTC.